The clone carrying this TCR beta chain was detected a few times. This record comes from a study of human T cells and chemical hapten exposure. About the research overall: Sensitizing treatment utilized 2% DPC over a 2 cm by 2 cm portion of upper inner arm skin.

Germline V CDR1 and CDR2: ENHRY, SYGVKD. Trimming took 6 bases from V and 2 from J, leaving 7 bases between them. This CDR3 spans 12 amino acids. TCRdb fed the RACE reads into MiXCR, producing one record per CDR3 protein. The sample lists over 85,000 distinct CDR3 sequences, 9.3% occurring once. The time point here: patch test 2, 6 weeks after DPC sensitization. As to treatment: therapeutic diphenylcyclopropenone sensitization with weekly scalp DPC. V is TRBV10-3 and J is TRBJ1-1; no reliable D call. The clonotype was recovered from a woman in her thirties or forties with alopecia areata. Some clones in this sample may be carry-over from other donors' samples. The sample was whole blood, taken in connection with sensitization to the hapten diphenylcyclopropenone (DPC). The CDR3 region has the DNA TGTGCCATCAGAACCGACAACACTGAAGCTTTCTTT. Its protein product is CAIRTDNTEAFF.